This T cell receptor beta chain was sequenced during a study of cytomegalovirus exposure and HLA in healthy donors. Across the study: In a previous analysis, 117 million unique TCR beta sequences were found from approximately 180 million T cells. Roughly 85 million unique TCRs from HLA-typed donors made up an early data release. Overall study findings and caveats: The likely origin of a cluster of highly shared sequence variants was a sequencing artifact. CMV serostatus alone was available as immune exposure information.

Comments on this clone: Its antigen is not identified.

PCR was performed using 60 Vbeta and 13 Jbeta primers. Sequencing was performed with immunoSEQ multiplex PCR; in TCRdb, only in-frame clones are kept and a portion is missing. The sample has about 160,000 clones; roughly 80% are singletons. V was clipped by 4 bases and J by 3 bases; unmatched bases: 3. CDR3 size: 14 residues. Germline lookup yields CDR1 SGHRS and CDR2 YFSETQ. The chain joins TRBV5-1 to TRBJ1-5; 8 bases line up with TRBD1. This TCR came from a woman aged 25 to 39 in good health and CMV-seropositive. What was sequenced was PBMCs. CDR3 nucleotide sequence: TGCGCCAGCAGCCCGGACAGGGCCAATCAGCCCCAGCATTTT. This codes for CASSPDRANQPQHF.